Listed below are T cell receptor beta chains from one sample, sequenced in a study of regulatory T cells. Measured with immunoSEQ multiplex PCR; TCRdb has only the in-frame clones, and not every one. The table shows 32,000 or so clones, with 85% to 95% occurring only once. Sample: conventional CD4+ T cells sorted from blood. These receptor sequences come from a person between 18 and 35 years old with CD3G deficiency. Each CDR3 is given with its conserved first and last residue. The order of the fields is D gene, V gene, J gene, clone size, CDR3 protein, CDR3 DNA. A D gene is named only where the DNA matches it firmly. Expanded clones are given a class, and other clones once, few, many or no size at all.

TRBD1	TRBV5-1	TRBJ2-3	-	CASSSTGVLTDTQYF	TGCGCCAGCAGCTCGACAGGGGTCCTTACAGATACGCAGTATTTT
TRBD1	TRBV28	TRBJ1-2	-	CASSSRDRFNYGYTF	TGTGCCAGCAGTTCCCGGGACAGATTCAACTATGGCTACACCTTC
-	TRBV28	TRBJ1-4	-	CASSSRTDRKEKLFF	TGTGCCAGCAGTTCTCGGACAGACAGGAAAGAAAAACTGTTTTTT
-	TRBV7-8	TRBJ2-3	-	CASSEGGRYTQYF	TGTGCCAGCAGCGAAGGCGGGCGGTATACGCAGTATTTT
TRBD2	TRBV9	TRBJ2-3	-	CASRATSGGGTQYF	TGTGCCAGCAGAGCGACTAGCGGGGGAGGTACGCAGTATTTT
TRBD1	TRBV5-1	TRBJ1-1	-	CASSQGGQGRAEAFF	TGCGCCAGCAGCCAGGGGGGACAGGGAAGAGCTGAAGCTTTCTTT
TRBD2	TRBV6-1	TRBJ2-1	few	CASRGLAIYNEQFF	TGTGCCAGCAGAGGACTAGCAATCTACAATGAGCAGTTCTTC
-	TRBV18	TRBJ2-3	-	CASSLARIDTQYF	TGTGCCAGCTCACTCGCAAGGATAGATACGCAGTATTTT
TRBD2	TRBV7-8	TRBJ2-7	once	CASSLGGRGYEQYF	TGTGCCAGCAGCTTAGGCGGGAGAGGGTACGAGCAGTACTTC
-	TRBV10-3	TRBJ1-3	-	CATLLGAGNTIYF	TGTGCCACTCTCCTGGGCGCTGGAAACACCATATATTTT
TRBD1	TRBV28	TRBJ2-5	-	CASSFRRQGAETQYF	TGTGCCAGCAGTTTTCGGCGACAGGGGGCAGAGACCCAGTACTTC
TRBD1	TRBV5-1	TRBJ1-5	-	CASSPDRASNQPQHF	TGCGCCAGCAGTCCGGACAGGGCTAGCAATCAGCCCCAGCATTTT
TRBD2	TRBV18	TRBJ2-5	-	CASSPSASGQETQYF	TGTGCCAGCTCACCAAGCGCTAGCGGTCAAGAGACCCAGTACTTC
-	TRBV28	TRBJ1-4	-	CASSPWGHRDEKLFF	TGTGCCAGCAGTCCTTGGGGGCATAGGGATGAAAAACTGTTTTTT
-	TRBV5-1	TRBJ1-6	-	CASSFGGLNSPLHF	TGCGCCAGCAGCTTTGGTGGACTTAATTCACCCCTCCACTTT
-	TRBV9	TRBJ2-2	-	CASSAGGPPNTGELFF	TGTGCCAGCAGCGCCGGCGGTCCCCCGAACACCGGGGAGCTGTTTTTT
TRBD1	TRBV28	TRBJ1-5	-	CASSFLDREKQPQHF	TGTGCCAGCAGTTTCTTAGACAGGGAAAAACAGCCCCAGCATTTT
TRBD1	TRBV10-3	TRBJ1-1	-	CAIRRDRGAEAFF	TGTGCCATCAGGCGGGACAGGGGCGCTGAAGCTTTCTTT
-	TRBV7-2	TRBJ1-6	-	CASSLVGHEVEALHF	TGTGCCAGCAGCTTAGTAGGCCACGAAGTTGAGGCCCTCCACTTT